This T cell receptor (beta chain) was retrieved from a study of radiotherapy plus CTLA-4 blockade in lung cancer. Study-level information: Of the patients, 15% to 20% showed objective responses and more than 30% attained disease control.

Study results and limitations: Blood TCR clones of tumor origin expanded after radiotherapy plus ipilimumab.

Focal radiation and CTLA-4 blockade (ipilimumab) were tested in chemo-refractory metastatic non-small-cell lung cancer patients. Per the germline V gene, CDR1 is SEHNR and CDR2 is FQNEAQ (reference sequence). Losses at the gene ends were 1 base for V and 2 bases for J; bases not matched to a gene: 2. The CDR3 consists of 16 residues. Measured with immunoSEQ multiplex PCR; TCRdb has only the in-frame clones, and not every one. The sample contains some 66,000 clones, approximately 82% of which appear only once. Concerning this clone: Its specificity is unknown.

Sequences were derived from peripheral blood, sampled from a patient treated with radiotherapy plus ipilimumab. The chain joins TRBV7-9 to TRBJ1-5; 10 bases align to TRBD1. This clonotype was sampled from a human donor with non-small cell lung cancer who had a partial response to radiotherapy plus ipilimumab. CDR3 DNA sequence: TGTGCCAGCAGCTTAGAGACAGGGGGCCGCAATCAGCCCCAGCATTTT. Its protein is CASSLETGGRNQPQHF.